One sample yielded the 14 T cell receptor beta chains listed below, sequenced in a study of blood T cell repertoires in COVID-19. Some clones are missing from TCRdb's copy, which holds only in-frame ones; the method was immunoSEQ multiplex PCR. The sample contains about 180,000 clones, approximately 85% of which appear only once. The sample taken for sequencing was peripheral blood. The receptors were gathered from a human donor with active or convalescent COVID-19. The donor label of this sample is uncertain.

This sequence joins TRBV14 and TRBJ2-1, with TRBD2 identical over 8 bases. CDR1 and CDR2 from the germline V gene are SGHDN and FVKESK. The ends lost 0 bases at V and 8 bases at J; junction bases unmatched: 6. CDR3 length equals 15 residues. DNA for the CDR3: TGTGCCAGCAGCCAAGAGGGACTAGGTCTCTATGAGCAGTTCTTC. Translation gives CASSQEGLGLYEQFF.

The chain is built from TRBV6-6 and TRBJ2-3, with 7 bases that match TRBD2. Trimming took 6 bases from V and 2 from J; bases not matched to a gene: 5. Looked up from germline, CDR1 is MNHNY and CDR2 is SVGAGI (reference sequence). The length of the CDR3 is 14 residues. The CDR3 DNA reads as TGTGCCAGCAGCCCAGCGGGGTCCACAGATACGCAGTATTTT. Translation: CASSPAGSTDTQYF.

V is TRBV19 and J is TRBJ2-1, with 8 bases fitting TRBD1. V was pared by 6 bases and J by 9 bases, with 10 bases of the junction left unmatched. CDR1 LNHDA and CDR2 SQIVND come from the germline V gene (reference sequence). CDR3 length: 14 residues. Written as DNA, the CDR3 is TGTGCCAGTAGACCCGGACAGGGCGGCGGTGAGCAGTTCTTC. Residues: CASRPGQGGGEQFF.

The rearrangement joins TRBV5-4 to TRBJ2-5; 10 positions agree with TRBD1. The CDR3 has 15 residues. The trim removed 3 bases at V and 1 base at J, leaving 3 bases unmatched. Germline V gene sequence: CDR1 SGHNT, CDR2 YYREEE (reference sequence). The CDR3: CASSSGQGVQETQYF. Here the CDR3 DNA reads TGTGCCAGCAGCTCAGGACAGGGGGTCCAAGAGACCCAGTACTTC.

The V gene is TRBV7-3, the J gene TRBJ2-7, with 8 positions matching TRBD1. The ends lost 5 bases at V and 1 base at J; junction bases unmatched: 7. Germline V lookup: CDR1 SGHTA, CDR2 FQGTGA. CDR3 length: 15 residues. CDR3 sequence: CASSSMTGASYEQYF. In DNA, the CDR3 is TGTGCCAGCAGCAGTATGACAGGGGCATCCTACGAGCAGTACTTC.

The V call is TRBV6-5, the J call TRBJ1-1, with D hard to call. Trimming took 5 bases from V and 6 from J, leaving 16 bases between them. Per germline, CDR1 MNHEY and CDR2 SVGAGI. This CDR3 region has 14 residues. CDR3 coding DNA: TGTGCCAGCAGTCTTTTACGGGAGGTCCCTGAAGCTTTCTTT. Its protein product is CASSLLREVPEAFF.

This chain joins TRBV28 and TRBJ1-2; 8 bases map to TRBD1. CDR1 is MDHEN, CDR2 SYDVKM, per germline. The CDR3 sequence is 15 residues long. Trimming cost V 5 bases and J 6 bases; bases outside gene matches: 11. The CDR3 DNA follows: TGTGCCAGCAGTCGGACAGGGTCTGTGACTCATGGCTACACCTTC. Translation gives CASSRTGSVTHGYTF.

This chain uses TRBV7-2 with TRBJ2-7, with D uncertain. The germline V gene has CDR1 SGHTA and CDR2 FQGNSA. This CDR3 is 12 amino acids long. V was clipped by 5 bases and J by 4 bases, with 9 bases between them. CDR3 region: CASSLNLYEQYF. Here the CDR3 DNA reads TGTGCCAGCAGCCTCAACTTATACGAGCAGTACTTC.

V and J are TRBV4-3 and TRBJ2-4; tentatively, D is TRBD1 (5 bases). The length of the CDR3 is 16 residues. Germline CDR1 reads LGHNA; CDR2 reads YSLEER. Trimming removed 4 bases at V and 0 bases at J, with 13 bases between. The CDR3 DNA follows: TGCGCCAGCAGCCCAGGGAAAACTTTAGCCAAAAACATTCAGTACTTC. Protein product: CASSPGKTLAKNIQYF.

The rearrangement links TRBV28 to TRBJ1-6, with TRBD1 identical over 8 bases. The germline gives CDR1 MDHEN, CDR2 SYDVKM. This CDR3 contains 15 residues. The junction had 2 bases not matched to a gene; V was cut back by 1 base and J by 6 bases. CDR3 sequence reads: CASSLFQGANSPLHF. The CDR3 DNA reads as TGTGCCAGCAGTTTATTCCAGGGGGCTAATTCACCCCTCCACTTT. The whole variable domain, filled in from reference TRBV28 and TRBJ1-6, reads DVKVTQSSRYLVKRTGEKVFLECVQDMDHENMFWYRQDPGLGLRLIYFSYDVKMKEKGDIPEGYSVSREKKERFSLILESASTNQTSMYLCASSLFQGANSPLHFGNGTRLTVT.

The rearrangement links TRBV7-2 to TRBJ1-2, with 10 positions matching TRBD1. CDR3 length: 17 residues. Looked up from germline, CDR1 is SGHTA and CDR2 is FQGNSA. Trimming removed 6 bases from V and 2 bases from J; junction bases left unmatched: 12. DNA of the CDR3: TGTGCCAGCAGGCGACAGGGGGCGAGAATATCGAACTATGGCTACACCTTC. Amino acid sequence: CASRRQGARISNYGYTF. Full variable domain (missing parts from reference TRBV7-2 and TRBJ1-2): GAGVSQSPSNKVTEKGKDVELRCDPISGHTALYWYRQSLGQGLEFLIYFQGNSAPDKSGLPSDRFSAERTGGSVSTLTIQRTQQEDSAVYLCASRRQGARISNYGYTFGSGTRLTVV.

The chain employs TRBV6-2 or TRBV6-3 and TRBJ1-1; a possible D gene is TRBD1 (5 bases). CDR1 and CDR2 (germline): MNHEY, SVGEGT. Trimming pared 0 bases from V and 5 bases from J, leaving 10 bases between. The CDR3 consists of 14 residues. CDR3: CASSYSTGSTEAFF. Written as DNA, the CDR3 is TGTGCCAGCAGTTACTCTACAGGATCGACTGAAGCTTTCTTT.

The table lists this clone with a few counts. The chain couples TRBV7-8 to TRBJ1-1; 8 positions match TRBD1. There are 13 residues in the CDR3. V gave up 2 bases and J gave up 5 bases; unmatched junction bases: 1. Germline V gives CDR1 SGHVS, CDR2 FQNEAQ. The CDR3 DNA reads TGTGCCAGCAGCTTAACAGGGGGGACTGAAGCTTTCTTT. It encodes CASSLTGGTEAFF.

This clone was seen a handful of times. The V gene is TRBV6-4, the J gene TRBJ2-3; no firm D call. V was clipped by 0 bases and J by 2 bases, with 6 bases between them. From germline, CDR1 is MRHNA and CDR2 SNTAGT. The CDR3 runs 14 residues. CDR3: CASSDSSTTDTQYF. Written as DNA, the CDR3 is TGTGCCAGCAGTGACTCTAGTACCACAGATACGCAGTATTTT.